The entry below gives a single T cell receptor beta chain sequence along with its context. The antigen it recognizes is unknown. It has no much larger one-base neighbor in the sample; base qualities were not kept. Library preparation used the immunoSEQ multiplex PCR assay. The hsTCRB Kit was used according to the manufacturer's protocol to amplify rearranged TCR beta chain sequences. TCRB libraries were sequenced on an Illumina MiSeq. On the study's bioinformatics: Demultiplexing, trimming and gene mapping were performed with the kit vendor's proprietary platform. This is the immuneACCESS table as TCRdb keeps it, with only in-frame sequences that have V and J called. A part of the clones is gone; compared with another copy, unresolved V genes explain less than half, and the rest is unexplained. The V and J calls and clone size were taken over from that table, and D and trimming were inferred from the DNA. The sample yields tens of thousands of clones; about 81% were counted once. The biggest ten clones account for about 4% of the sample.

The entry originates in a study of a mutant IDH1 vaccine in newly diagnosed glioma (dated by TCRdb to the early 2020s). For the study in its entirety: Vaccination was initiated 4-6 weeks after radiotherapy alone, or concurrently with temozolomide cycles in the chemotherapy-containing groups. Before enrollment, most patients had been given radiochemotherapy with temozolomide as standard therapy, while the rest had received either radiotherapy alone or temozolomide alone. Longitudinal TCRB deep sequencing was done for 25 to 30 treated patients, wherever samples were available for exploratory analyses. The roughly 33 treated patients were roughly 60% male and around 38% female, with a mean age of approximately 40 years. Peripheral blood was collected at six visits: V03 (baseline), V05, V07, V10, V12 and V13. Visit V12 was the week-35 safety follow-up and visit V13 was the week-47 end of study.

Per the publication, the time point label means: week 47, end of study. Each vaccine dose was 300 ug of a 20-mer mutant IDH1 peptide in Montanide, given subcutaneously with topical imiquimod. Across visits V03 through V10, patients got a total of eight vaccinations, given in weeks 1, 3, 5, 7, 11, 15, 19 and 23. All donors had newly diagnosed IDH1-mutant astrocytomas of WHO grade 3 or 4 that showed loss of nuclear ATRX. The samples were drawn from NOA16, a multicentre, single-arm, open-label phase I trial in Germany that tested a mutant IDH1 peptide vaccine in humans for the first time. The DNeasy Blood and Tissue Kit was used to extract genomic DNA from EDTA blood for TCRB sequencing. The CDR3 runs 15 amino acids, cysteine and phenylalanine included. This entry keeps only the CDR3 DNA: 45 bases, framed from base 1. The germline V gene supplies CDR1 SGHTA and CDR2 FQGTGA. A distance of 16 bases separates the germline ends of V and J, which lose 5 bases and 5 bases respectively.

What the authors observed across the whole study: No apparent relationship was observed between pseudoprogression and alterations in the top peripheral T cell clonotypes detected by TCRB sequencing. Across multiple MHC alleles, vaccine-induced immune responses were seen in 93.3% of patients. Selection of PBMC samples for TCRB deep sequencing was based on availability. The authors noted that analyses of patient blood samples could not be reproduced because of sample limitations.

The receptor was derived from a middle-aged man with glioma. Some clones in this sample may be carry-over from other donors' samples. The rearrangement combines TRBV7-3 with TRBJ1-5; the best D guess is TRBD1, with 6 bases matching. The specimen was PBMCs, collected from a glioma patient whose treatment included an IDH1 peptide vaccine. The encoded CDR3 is CASSPMGGAHQPQHF. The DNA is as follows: TGTGCCAGCAGCCCAATGGGGGGGGCGCATCAGCCCCAGCATTTT.